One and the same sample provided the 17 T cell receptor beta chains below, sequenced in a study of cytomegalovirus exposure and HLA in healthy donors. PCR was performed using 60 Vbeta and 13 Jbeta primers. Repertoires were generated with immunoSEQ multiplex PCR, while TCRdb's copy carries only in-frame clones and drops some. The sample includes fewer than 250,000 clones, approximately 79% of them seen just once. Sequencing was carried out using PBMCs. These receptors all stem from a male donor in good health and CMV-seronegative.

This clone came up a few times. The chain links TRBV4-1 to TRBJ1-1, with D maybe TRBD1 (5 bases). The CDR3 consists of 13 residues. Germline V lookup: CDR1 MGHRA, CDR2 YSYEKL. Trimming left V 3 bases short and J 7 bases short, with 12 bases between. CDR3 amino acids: CASSHGQDIEAFF. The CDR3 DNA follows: TGCGCCAGCAGCCACGGTCAGGACATTGAAGCTTTCTTT.

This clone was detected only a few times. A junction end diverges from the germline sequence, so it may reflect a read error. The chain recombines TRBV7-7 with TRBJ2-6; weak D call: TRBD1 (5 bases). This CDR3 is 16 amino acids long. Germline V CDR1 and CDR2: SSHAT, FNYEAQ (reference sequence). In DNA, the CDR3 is TGTGCTAGCAGCTTGTCGACAGCGCCCGGGGCCAACGTCCTGACTTTC. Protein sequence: CASSLSTAPGANVLTF.

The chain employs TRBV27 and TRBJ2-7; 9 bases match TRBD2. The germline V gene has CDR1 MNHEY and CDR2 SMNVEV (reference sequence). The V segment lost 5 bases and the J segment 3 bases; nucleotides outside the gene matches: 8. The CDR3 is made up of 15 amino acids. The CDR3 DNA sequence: TGTGCCAGCAGTGGGACAGCGGGGGGCGTCTACGAGCAGTACTTC. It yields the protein CASSGTAGGVYEQYF.

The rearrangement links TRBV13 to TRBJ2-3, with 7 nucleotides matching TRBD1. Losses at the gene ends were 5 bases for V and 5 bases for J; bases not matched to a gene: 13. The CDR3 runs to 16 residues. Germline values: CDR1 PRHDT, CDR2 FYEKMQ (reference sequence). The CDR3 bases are TGTGCCAGCAGCCTACGAGACAGGGTAAAAGGAGATACGCAGTATTTT. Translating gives CASSLRDRVKGDTQYF.

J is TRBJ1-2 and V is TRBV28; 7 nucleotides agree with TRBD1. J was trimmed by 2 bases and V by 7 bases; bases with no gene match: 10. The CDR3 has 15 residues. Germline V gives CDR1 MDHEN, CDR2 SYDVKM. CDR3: CASNRPGQPNYGYTF. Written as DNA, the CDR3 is TGTGCCAGCAACCGCCCGGGACAGCCCAACTATGGCTACACCTTC.

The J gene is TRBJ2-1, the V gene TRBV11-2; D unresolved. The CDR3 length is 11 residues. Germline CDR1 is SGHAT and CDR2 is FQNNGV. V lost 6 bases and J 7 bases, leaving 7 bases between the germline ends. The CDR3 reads CASRFTNEQFF. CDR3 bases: TGTGCCAGCAGGTTTACAAATGAGCAGTTCTTC.

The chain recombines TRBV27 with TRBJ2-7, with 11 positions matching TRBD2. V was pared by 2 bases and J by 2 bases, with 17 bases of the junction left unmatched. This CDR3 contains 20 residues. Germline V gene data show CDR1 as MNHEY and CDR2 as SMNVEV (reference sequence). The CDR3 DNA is TGTGCCAGCAGTTTAGGCCTAGATGGTAGCGGGAGGGCCCCCACCTACGAGCAGTACTTC. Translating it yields CASSLGLDGSGRAPTYEQYF.

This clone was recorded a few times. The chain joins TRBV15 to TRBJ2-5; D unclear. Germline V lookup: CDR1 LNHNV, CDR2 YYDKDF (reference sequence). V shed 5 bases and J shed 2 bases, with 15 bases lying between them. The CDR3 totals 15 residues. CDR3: CATSPFPRWQETQYF. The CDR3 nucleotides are TGTGCCACCAGCCCGTTCCCGAGGTGGCAAGAGACCCAGTACTTC.

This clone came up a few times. The CDR3 DNA reads TGTGCCAGCAGTGAACAGGGATTCTCTGGGGCCAACGTCCTGACTTTC. Translation: CASSEQGFSGANVLTF. The rearrangement uses TRBV6-1 and TRBJ2-6; TRBD1 is a possible D gene (5 bases). The CDR3 is made up of 16 amino acids. V was pared by 2 bases and J by 0 bases, with 8 bases between. Germline CDR1 reads MNHNS; CDR2 reads SASEGT.

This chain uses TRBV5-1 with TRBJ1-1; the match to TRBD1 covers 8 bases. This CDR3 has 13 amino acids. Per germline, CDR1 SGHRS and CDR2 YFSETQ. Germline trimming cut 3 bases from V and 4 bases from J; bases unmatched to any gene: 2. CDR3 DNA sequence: TGCGCCAGCAGCTACGGACAGGGCACTGAAGCTTTCTTT. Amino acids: CASSYGQGTEAFF.

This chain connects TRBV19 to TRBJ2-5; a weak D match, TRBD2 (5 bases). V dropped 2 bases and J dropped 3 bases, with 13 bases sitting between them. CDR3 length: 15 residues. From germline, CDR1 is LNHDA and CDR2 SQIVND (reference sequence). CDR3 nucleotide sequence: TGTGCCAGTAGTATAAGAAGTACCGGGAAAGAGACCCAGTACTTC. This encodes CASSIRSTGKETQYF. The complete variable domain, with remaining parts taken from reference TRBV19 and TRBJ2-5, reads DGGITQSPKYLFRKEGQNVTLSCEQNLNHDAMYWYRQDPGQGLRLIYYSQIVNDFQKGDIAEGYSVSREKKESFPLTVTSAQKNPTAFYLCASSIRSTGKETQYFGPGTRLLVL.

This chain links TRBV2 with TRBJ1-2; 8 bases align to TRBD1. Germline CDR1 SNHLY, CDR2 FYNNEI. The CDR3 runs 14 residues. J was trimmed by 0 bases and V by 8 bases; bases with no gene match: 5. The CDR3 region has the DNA TGTGCCAGCGGAGGACAGGGAGCTAACTATGGCTACACCTTC. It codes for CASGGQGANYGYTF.

The CDR3 spells CAGGAGEQYF. CDR3 DNA sequence: TGTGCCGGGGGGGCGGGTGAGCAGTACTTC. The V call is TRBV30, the J call TRBJ2-7; tentative D call: TRBD2 (7 bases). V lost 8 bases to trimming and J lost 7 bases, with 12 bases between them. The CDR3 loop spans 10 amino acids. Looked up from germline, CDR1 is GTSNPN and CDR2 is SVGIG (reference sequence). The full variable domain, with the rest looked up from reference TRBV30 and TRBJ2-7, is SQTIHQWPATLVQPVGSPLSLECTVEGTSNPNLYWYRQAAGRGLQLLFYSVGIGQISSEVPQNLSASRPQDRQFILSSKKLLLSDSGFYLCAGGAGEQYFGPGTRLTVT.

For the CDR3, the DNA is TGTGCCAGCAGCCAGGACTCATCCGGGAACGAGCAGTACTTC. It specifies CASSQDSSGNEQYF. The rearrangement links TRBV6-5 to TRBJ2-7, with a weak D call TRBD2 (5 bases). This CDR3 is built from 14 residues. V lost 6 bases and J lost 5, with 17 bases in between. The germline gives CDR1 MNHEY, CDR2 SVGAGI.

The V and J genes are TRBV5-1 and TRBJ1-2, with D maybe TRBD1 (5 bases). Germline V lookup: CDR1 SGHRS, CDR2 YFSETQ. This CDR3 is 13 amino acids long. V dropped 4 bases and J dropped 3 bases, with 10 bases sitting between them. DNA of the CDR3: TGCGCCAGCAGCCCACAGGTCCACTATGGCTACACCTTC. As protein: CASSPQVHYGYTF.

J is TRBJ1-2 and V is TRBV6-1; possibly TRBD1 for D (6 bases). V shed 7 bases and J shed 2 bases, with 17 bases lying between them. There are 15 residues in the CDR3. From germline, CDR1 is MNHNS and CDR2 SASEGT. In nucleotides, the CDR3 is TGTGCCAGCAAAAACCCCCGACAGGCCAACTATGGCTACACCTTC. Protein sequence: CASKNPRQANYGYTF.

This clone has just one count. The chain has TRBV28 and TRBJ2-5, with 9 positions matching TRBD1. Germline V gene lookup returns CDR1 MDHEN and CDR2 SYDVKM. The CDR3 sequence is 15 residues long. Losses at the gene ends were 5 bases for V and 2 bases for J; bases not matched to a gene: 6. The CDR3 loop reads CASSNTGTGQETQYF. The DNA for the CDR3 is TGTGCCAGCAGTAATACCGGGACAGGGCAAGAGACCCAGTACTTC.